This T cell receptor beta chain was profiled in a study of OX40 agonist ivuxolimab in advanced cancers. Study conclusions and caveats: Partial responders receiving 0.1-3.0 mg/kg showed among the lowest clonal expansion. Blood T cells, both CD4+ and CD8+, expanded clonally by week 6 at 0.1 to 3.0 mg/kg. Expanded clones tended on average to be more numerous among CD8+ T cells than CD4+.

This CDR3 region has 16 residues. For this clone: Its antigen is currently unknown.

TCRdb keeps only in-frame clones here, not all; method: immunoSEQ multiplex PCR. The repertoire includes under 80,000 clones, 88% of them detected once, and about 4% sits in the top ten. The rearrangement joins TRBV21-1 to TRBJ2-5; the tabulated D call, TRBD1, remains unverified against the DNA. TRBV21-1 is a pseudogene locus. The specimen was CD4+ or CD8+ T cells sorted from blood, collected in a trial of the OX40 agonist ivuxolimab. The sequence was collected from an adult with an advanced solid tumor such as melanoma, head and neck, liver or kidney cancer. The CDR3 nucleotides are TGTGCCAGCAGCATACGGACAGGGGGAGAGGAAGAGACCCAGTACTTC. It specifies CASSIRTGGEEETQYF.